This paragraph covers one TCR beta chain sequence. Clones were read by immunoSEQ multiplex PCR, and TCRdb kept only the in-frame ones, dropping some. In the table there are about 35,000 clones, over 80% of which are singletons. The data stem from a study of OX40 agonist ivuxolimab in advanced cancers. Study at large: As their treatment, patients were administered ivuxolimab, an agonistic anti-OX40 (CD134) antibody.

The CDR3 is made up of 17 amino acids. Germline loops: CDR1 PRHDT, CDR2 FYEKMQ (reference sequence). Trimming removed 5 bases from V and 4 bases from J; junction bases left unmatched: 10. This sequence was found in an adult with an advanced solid tumor such as melanoma, head and neck, liver or kidney cancer. The chain recombines TRBV13 with TRBJ2-7, with 14 bases matching TRBD2. The sample was CD4+ or CD8+ T cells sorted from blood, taken in a trial of the OX40 agonist ivuxolimab. CDR3 DNA: TGTGCCAGCAGCACAGTAGGGACTAGCGGGAGTGTGTACGAGCAGTACTTC. Translating it yields CASSTVGTSGSVYEQYF.